Given below is one T cell receptor beta chain in context. These data come from a study of CD4 T cell repertoires in COVID-19. Sequenced by immunoSEQ multiplex PCR; TCRdb stores in-frame clones only, minus some. The sample contains approximately 75,000 clones, 83% of which appear only once. CDR1 is WSHSY and CDR2 is SAAADI in the germline V gene. The CDR3 is made up of 13 amino acids. V was cut by 6 bases and J by 6 bases, with 14 bases left in between. The V gene is TRBV10-2, the J gene TRBJ1-2, with D possibly matching TRBD1 (6 bases). The TCR sequence derives from a human donor who had COVID-19. Sequences were derived from CD4+ T cells from peripheral blood, sampled after recovery from COVID-19. The CDR3 DNA reads TGCGCCAGCAGCCCTGACAGGCTGGATGGCTACACCTTC. Translated, it gives CASSPDRLDGYTF.